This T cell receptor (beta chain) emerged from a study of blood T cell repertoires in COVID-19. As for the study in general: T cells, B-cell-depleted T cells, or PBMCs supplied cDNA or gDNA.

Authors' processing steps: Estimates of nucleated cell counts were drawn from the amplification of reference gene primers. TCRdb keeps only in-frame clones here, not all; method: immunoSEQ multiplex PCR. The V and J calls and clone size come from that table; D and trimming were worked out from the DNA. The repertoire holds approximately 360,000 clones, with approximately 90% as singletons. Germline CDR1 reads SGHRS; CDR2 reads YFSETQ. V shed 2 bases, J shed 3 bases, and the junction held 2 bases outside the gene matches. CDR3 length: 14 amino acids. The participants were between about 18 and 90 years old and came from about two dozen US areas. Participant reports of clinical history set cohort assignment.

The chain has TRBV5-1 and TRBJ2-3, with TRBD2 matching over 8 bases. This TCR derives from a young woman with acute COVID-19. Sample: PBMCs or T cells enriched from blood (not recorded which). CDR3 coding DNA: TGCGCCAGCAGCTTAACTAGCGGAACAGATACGCAGTATTTT. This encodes CASSLTSGTDTQYF. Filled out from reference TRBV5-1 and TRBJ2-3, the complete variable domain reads KAGVTQTPRYLIKTRGQQVTLSCSPISGHRSVSWYQQTPGQGLQFLFEYFSETQRNKGNFPGRFSGRQFSNSRSEMNVSTLELGDSALYLCASSLTSGTDTQYFGPGTRLTVL.